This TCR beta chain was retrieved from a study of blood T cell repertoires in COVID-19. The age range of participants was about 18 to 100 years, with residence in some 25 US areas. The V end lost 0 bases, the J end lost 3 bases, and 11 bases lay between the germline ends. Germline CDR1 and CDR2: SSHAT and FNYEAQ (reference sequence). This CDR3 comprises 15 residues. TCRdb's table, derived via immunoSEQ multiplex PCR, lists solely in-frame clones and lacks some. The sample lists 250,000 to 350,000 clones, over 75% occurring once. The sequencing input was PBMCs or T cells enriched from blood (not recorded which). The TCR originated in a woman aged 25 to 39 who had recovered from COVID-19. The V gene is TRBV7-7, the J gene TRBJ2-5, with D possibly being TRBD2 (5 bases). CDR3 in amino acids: CASSLAPSGEETQYF. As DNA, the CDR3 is TGTGCCAGCAGCTTAGCACCCAGCGGTGAAGAGACCCAGTACTTC.